The T cell receptor beta chain described here comes from a study of T cell repertoires in cytomegalovirus infection. Background on the study: Recently identified HLA-C-restricted and well-studied HLA-B-restricted CMV epitopes were used. Public TCR beta signature analysis indicated the presence of both CMV infection and matching HLA type.

Study-wide results and caveats: Ex vivo, HLA-C-restricted CMV-specific TCR beta clonotypes prevailed over the rest of the response.

This clonotype has just a few counts. Its antigen is still unknown. Germline V gene lookup returns CDR1 SEHNR and CDR2 FQNEAQ (reference sequence). CDR3 length: 18 residues. V dropped 1 base and J dropped 4; count of bases not matched to a gene: 13. One entry per CDR3 protein results from TCRdb running MiXCR on the reads. The repertoire holds fewer than 55,000 distinct CDR3 sequences, with about 20% as singletons. J is TRBJ2-5 and V is TRBV7-9, with 9 nucleotides matching TRBD1. The receptor was isolated from a human donor in good health (CMV status not recorded). Some clones in this sample may be carry-over from other donors' samples. Sequencing was performed on CD8+ T cells from cultured PBMCs, taken from culture after CMV antigen stimulation. DNA of the CDR3: TGTGCCAGCAGCTTAGGCTTTAGGACAGGGGAGACGCCAGAGACCCAGTACTTC. It specifies CASSLGFRTGETPETQYF.